One sample yielded the 22 T cell receptor beta chains listed below, sequenced in a study of human T cells and chemical hapten exposure. Noted time point: patch test 2, 6 weeks after DPC sensitization. Treatment indicated: therapeutic diphenylcyclopropenone sensitization with weekly scalp DPC. MiXCR, applied by TCRdb to the RACE reads, yields one record per CDR3 protein. The repertoire holds approximately 110,000 distinct CDR3 sequences, with less than 10% as singletons. Sequenced here: whole blood, sampled in connection with sensitization to the hapten diphenylcyclopropenone (DPC). Receptor source: a woman between 35 and 50 years old with alopecia areata. Some clones in this sample may be carry-over from other donors' samples.

This clonotype was observed at least ten times. The J gene is TRBJ2-7, the V gene TRBV15; the D gene could be TRBD1 or TRBD2 (5 bases each). The CDR3 is 14 residues long. V was pared by 6 bases and J by 2 bases, with 14 bases between. Per the germline V gene, CDR1 is LNHNV and CDR2 is YYDKDF (reference sequence). The CDR3 loop is CATRAGATPYEQYF. CDR3 nucleotide sequence: TGTGCCACCAGGGCCGGGGCCACCCCCTACGAGCAGTACTTC.

The genes are TRBV6-5 and TRBJ2-7; TRBD1 is a possible D gene (6 bases). V lost 5 bases, J lost 0 bases, and 14 bases lay in between. CDR3 size: 15 residues. Germline assignment: CDR1 MNHEY and CDR2 SVGAGI. The CDR3 loop reads CASSRGSTSSYEQYF. The DNA for the CDR3 is TGTGCCAGCAGTAGGGGGTCAACGAGCTCCTACGAGCAGTACTTC.

The sample holds a few counts of this clonotype. The CDR3 ends on some other residue instead of the conserved phenylalanine or tryptophan, so this is likely a read error. The DNA is left out, because the CDR3 cannot be placed on it with certainty; the CDR3 is given as TCRdb lists it. The rearrangement joins TRBV6-9 to TRBJ2-5; TRBD2 is the table's D call and was not checked against the DNA. In germline, CDR1 is MNHGY, CDR2 SVAAGI. The CDR3 is 13 amino acids long, termini counted. The CDR3 protein is CASSSSSRLAGHT.

V gene TRBV28 combines with J gene TRBJ2-2, with 10 bases aligning to TRBD2. The CDR3 consists of 15 residues. V shed 8 bases and J 4 bases; nucleotides not matched to a gene: 7. CDR1 and CDR2 (germline): MDHEN, SYDVKM. This CDR3 reads CASRSGGAGTGELFF. CDR3 nucleotide sequence: TGTGCCAGCCGGAGCGGGGGGGCGGGCACCGGGGAGCTGTTTTTT.

This clonotype was detected only a few times. V and J are TRBV4-3 and TRBJ1-1; D unclear. This CDR3 contains 13 residues. V was trimmed by 4 bases and J by 1 base, leaving 7 bases between them. Germline loops: CDR1 LGHNA, CDR2 YSLEER. The CDR3 reads CASSLQRNTEAFF. As DNA, the CDR3 is TGCGCCAGCAGCCTGCAGAGGAACACTGAAGCTTTCTTT.

With regard to this clonotype: This may arise from a read error, as a much more abundant clone is one base away. This CDR3 is missing its conserved last phenylalanine or tryptophan, likely due to a read error. The chain is built from TRBV5-5 and TRBJ2-1; TRBD1 might be the D (6 bases). V was clipped by 0 bases and J by 8 bases, with 15 bases between them. The CDR3 is 15 amino acids. Per germline, CDR1 SGHKS and CDR2 YYEKEE (reference sequence). The CDR3 here is CASSLGLQGIDEQFY. Written as DNA, the CDR3 is TGTGCCAGCAGCTTGGGACTACAGGGTATCGATGAGCAGTTCTAC.

J is TRBJ2-2 and V is TRBV13; the match to TRBD2 covers 13 bases. The CDR3 extends over 17 amino acids. CDR1 is PRHDT, CDR2 FYEKMQ, per germline (reference sequence). The junction had 8 bases not matched to a gene; V was cut back by 5 bases and J by 5 bases. This CDR3 reads CASSLWTSGGGTGELFF. CDR3 DNA sequence: TGTGCCAGCAGCCTCTGGACTAGCGGGGGAGGGACCGGGGAGCTGTTTTTT.

This clonotype was recorded at least ten times. This rearrangement joins TRBV24-1 to TRBJ2-1; 9 nucleotides align to TRBD2. Germline-derived CDR1 and CDR2 are KGHDR and SFDVKD. The CDR3 length is 15 residues. Losses at the gene ends were 6 bases for V and 7 bases for J; bases not matched to a gene: 9. CDR3 region: CATSLRGGRENEQFF. CDR3 bases: TGTGCCACCAGTCTGCGGGGGGGCCGGGAGAATGAGCAGTTCTTC.

This chain links TRBV28 with TRBJ2-3, with 8 bases identical to TRBD2. The CDR3 runs to 13 residues. CDR1 and CDR2 from the germline V gene are MDHEN and SYDVKM. The V and J ends lost 8 bases and 7 bases, in that order; junction bases with no gene match: 8. As DNA, the CDR3 is TGTGCCAGCCGCTCCGGGGGGGTAAATACGCAGTATTTT. Translating gives CASRSGGVNTQYF.

In this sample, this clonotype turned up many times. The genes are TRBV7-9 and TRBJ1-4, with D tentatively TRBD1 (5 bases). V was pared by 4 bases and J by 8 bases, with 14 bases between. Germline loops: CDR1 SEHNR, CDR2 FQNEAQ (reference sequence). The CDR3 sequence is 14 residues long. CDR3 in amino acids: CASSSMGGSEKLFF. As DNA, the CDR3 is TGTGCCAGCAGCTCAATGGGGGGTAGCGAAAAACTGTTTTTT.

Comment on this clonotype: A junction boundary mismatches the germline segment, possibly from a read error. The CDR3 bases are TGTGCCAGTCAGGGGAGTAATAAAAAACTGTCTTTT. It specifies CASQGSNKKLSF. The rearrangement uses TRBV6-5 and TRBJ1-4; D perhaps matches TRBD1 (6 bases). The germline CDR1 and CDR2 sequences are MNHEY and SVGAGI. The CDR3 runs 12 residues.

The rearrangement links TRBV4-3 to TRBJ1-6; 7 bases are shared with TRBD1. V trimming: 0 bases; J trimming: 9 bases; junction bases outside the gene matches: 5. The germline V gene has CDR1 LGHNA and CDR2 YSLEER. The CDR3 length is 15 residues. For the CDR3, the DNA is TGCGCCAGCAGCCAAGATCGGGGGACAGTTTCACCCCTCCACTTT. This encodes CASSQDRGTVSPLHF.

This clonotype showed up many times. The rearrangement uses TRBV7-9 and TRBJ1-1, with D perhaps TRBD1 (5 bases). Trimming shortened V by 4 bases and J by 0 bases, and 9 bases separated the two germline ends. Germline assignment: CDR1 SEHNR and CDR2 FQNEAQ (reference sequence). This CDR3 comprises 14 residues. The CDR3 nucleotides are TGTGCCAGCAGCTCGGACACTTTGAACACTGAAGCTTTCTTT. This sequence encodes CASSSDTLNTEAFF.

This clonotype was counted a few times. This chain uses TRBV18 with TRBJ2-7; D is uncertain. The CDR3 loop spans 14 amino acids. V was clipped by 6 bases and J by 1 base, with 13 bases between them. The germline V gene has CDR1 KGHSH and CDR2 LQKENI. CDR3 protein: CASSRLEASYEQYF. The CDR3 DNA sequence: TGTGCCAGCTCCCGATTGGAAGCATCCTACGAGCAGTACTTC.

Ten or more counts support this clonotype. The genes are TRBV12-3 or TRBV12-4 and TRBJ2-2; D gene uncertain. V was cut by 3 bases and J by 1 base, with 6 bases left in between. This CDR3 has 14 residues. The CDR3 bases are TGTGCCAGCAGTTTCTTCCAGAACACCGGGGAGCTGTTTTTT. Its protein product is CASSFFQNTGELFF.

This chain joins TRBV29-1 and TRBJ1-1; no clear D gene. The CDR3 spans 11 residues. CDR1 and CDR2 (germline): SQVTM, ANQGSEA. Trimming shortened V by 8 bases and J by 1 base, and 8 bases separated the two germline ends. CDR3 region: CSSVTNTEAFF. The CDR3 DNA reads TGCAGCTCTGTAACGAACACTGAAGCTTTCTTT. The full variable domain, completed using reference TRBV29-1 and TRBJ1-1, is SAVISQKPSRDICQRGTSLTIQCQVDSQVTMMFWYRQQPGQSLTLIATANQGSEATYESGFVIDKFPISRPNLTFSTLTVSNMSPEDSSIYLCSSVTNTEAFFGQGTRLTVV.

This clonotype has only a few counts. The chain links TRBV29-1 to TRBJ1-1; TRBD1 matches at 9 bases. The CDR3 totals 13 residues. Per germline, CDR1 SQVTM and CDR2 ANQGSEA. After removal of 7 bases from V and 4 bases from J, the junction contained 7 bases not matched to a gene. The CDR3 DNA is TGCAGCGCTACAGGGGGCGAGAGCACTGAAGCTTTCTTT. It encodes CSATGGESTEAFF.

As concerns this clonotype: A much larger clone differs by one base, so this may be a read error. The chain couples TRBV30 to TRBJ1-6, with D perhaps matching TRBD1 (5 bases). CDR1 is GTSNPN and CDR2 is SVGIG in the germline V gene (reference sequence). CDR3 length: 12 residues. The CDR3 bases are TGTGCCTGGGGGGCCGATAATTCACCCCTCCAGTTT. Translated: CAWGADNSPLQF. The variable domain in full, with the rest retrieved from reference TRBV30 and TRBJ1-6, is SQTIHQWPATLVQPVGSPLSLECTVEGTSNPNLYWYRQAAGRGLQLLFYSVGIGQISSEVPQNLSASRPQDRQFILSSKKLLLSDSGFYLCAWGADNSPLQFGNGTRLTVT.

This clonotype was observed a few times. CDR3 in amino acids: CASSEALGGSRGSLHF. CDR3 bases: TGTGCCAGCAGTGAAGCGCTAGGGGGGAGCCGGGGTTCACTCCACTTT. The V and J genes are TRBV2 and TRBJ1-6; tentative D call: TRBD1 (6 bases). V was trimmed by 0 bases and J by 16 bases, leaving 22 bases between them. Germline V gene lookup returns CDR1 SNHLY and CDR2 FYNNEI. CDR3 length equals 16 residues. Full variable domain (rest looked up from reference TRBV2 and TRBJ1-6): EPEVTQTPSHQVTQMGQEVILRCVPISNHLYFYWYRQILGQKVEFLVSFYNNEISEKSEIFDDQFSVERPDGSNFTLKIRSTKLEDSAMYFCASSEALGGSRGSLHFGNGTRLTVT.

This clonotype appeared a single time. V gene TRBV6-6 combines with J gene TRBJ2-1, with D perhaps matching TRBD1 (7 bases). CDR1 and CDR2 (germline): MNHNY, SVGAGI (reference sequence). Between the trimmed V and J ends, which lost 9 bases and 10 bases, there was a span of 22 bases. The CDR3 covers 14 residues. The CDR3 region has the DNA TGTGCCAGTACCACTAGCAGGGGGGCCAAAGAGCAGTTCTTC. It is translated as CASTTSRGAKEQFF.

This chain connects TRBV3-1 to TRBJ1-2; the D gene is possibly TRBD1 (5 bases). V lost 0 bases and J 8 bases, leaving 13 bases between the germline ends. This CDR3 region has 14 residues. Per the germline V gene, CDR1 is LGHDT and CDR2 is YNNKEL (reference sequence). CDR3 nucleotides: TGTGCCAGCAGCCAAGATTCCGGTCGGGGCGGCTACACCTTC. Translation gives CASSQDSGRGGYTF. The whole variable domain, filled in from reference TRBV3-1 and TRBJ1-2, reads DTAVSQTPKYLVTQMGNDKSIKCEQNLGHDTMYWYKQDSKKFLKIMFSYNNKELIINETVPNRFSPKSPDKAHLNLHINSLELGDSAVYFCASSQDSGRGGYTFGSGTRLTVV.

This clonotype was detected ten times or more. The junction and the germline gene differ at one end; a read error may be behind it. This chain joins TRBV23-1 and TRBJ2-2; D is possibly TRBD2 (5 bases). TRBV23-1 is placed among ORFs of uncertain function. CDR3 length equals 11 residues. This CDR3 is CASRGTGELFF. The CDR3 coding sequence is TGTGCCAGCAGAGGGACCGGGGAGCTGTTTTTT.